The clone carrying this T cell receptor beta chain has only a few counts. This record comes from a study of patients and donors after allogeneic stem cell transplantation. From germline, CDR1 is SGHVS and CDR2 FNYEAQ. The CDR3 consists of 15 residues. The J segment lost 7 bases and the V segment lost 1 base, leaving 8 bases of the junction unmatched. A single record per CDR3 protein comes from TCRdb applying MiXCR to the RT-PCR reads. Among over 65,000 distinct CDR3 sequences listed, more than 20% were seen once. This clonotype originated in a human donor who was either an allogeneic HSCT recipient or a stem cell or donor lymphocyte infusion donor (not recorded which). It is not recorded whose cells these are; they may come from a transplant donor. This chain uses TRBV7-6 with TRBJ1-1; 8 bases map to TRBD1. Sequenced material: blood, either unsorted or a sorted T cell fraction (not recorded which). The CDR3 DNA follows: TGTGCCAGCAGCTTAGACCTAGGGACAGGCAATGAAGCTTTCTTT. Protein sequence: CASSLDLGTGNEAFF.